What follows are 17 T cell receptor beta chains derived from one specimen sequenced in a study of blood T cell repertoires in COVID-19. Generated by immunoSEQ multiplex PCR, the TCRdb table keeps only in-frame clones and is missing some. The sample holds 9,500 to 12,000 clones, around 85% seen once. Sequenced input: peripheral blood. The receptors come from a man between 65 and 85 years old with active COVID-19.

The V and J genes are TRBV7-2 and TRBJ2-7; 8 nucleotides line up with TRBD2. Germline CDR1 SGHTA, CDR2 FQGNSA. The trim removed 5 bases at V and 0 bases at J, leaving 12 bases unmatched. This CDR3 spans 17 amino acids. CDR3 nucleotides: TGTGCCAGCAGCCCCCGTTTGGGTAGCGGGGACTCCTACGAGCAGTACTTC. Amino acids: CASSPRLGSGDSYEQYF.

The CDR3 loop reads CASGLTNRYANTGELFF. CDR3 coding DNA: TGTGCTAGTGGTTTGACCAACAGATACGCGAACACCGGGGAGCTGTTTTTT. The chain links TRBV12-5 to TRBJ2-2; no definite D call. Germline CDR1 is LGHNT and CDR2 is FRNRAP. V gave up 2 bases and J gave up 0 bases, with 13 bases separating them. The CDR3 loop spans 17 amino acids. Looking up the rest from reference TRBV12-5 and TRBJ2-2 gives the full variable domain: DARVTQTPRHKVTEMGQEVTMRCQPILGHNTVFWYRQTMMQGLELLAYFRNRAPLDDSGMPKDRFSAEMPDATLATLKIQPSEPRDSAVYFCASGLTNRYANTGELFFGEGSRLTVL.

This sequence joins TRBV29-1 and TRBJ1-2, with 8 bases identical to TRBD1. Germline V gives CDR1 SQVTM, CDR2 ANQGSEA. Trimming removed 5 bases from V and 6 bases from J; junction bases left unmatched: 14. This CDR3 spans 15 amino acids. The CDR3 bases are TGCAGCGTTCTCCGGTACGACAGGGGAGGGGATGGCTACACCTTC. Translation: CSVLRYDRGGDGYTF.

J is TRBJ2-3 and V is TRBV5-4, with a weak D call TRBD2 (6 bases). The CDR3 is made up of 16 amino acids. Germline assignment: CDR1 SGHNT and CDR2 YYREEE (reference sequence). Trimming took off 0 bases at V and 0 bases at J, with 11 bases between the two ends. CDR3 amino acids: CASSLVVGGSTDTQYF. For the CDR3, the DNA is TGTGCCAGCAGCTTGGTTGTGGGGGGAAGCACAGATACGCAGTATTTT.

The rearrangement links TRBV9 to TRBJ1-2; no clear D. Germline V gene data show CDR1 as SGDLS and CDR2 as YYNGEE. V lost 1 base to trimming and J lost 3 bases, with 7 bases between them. The CDR3 consists of 13 residues. This chain's CDR3 is CASSVRQDYGYTF. The CDR3 DNA follows: TGTGCCAGCAGCGTAAGGCAGGACTATGGCTACACCTTC.

The rearrangement uses TRBV6-2 or TRBV6-3 and TRBJ2-7; D gene uncertain. CDR1 MNHEY and CDR2 SVGEGT come from the germline V gene. Trimming took off 6 bases at V and 4 bases at J, with 19 bases between the two ends. This CDR3 region has 15 residues. The CDR3 nucleotides read TGTGCCAGCAGCCGCGAAGAGCGACCGCCGTACGAGCAGTACTTC. It encodes CASSREERPPYEQYF.

The chain employs TRBV5-6 and TRBJ2-5; no definite D call. V was trimmed by 4 bases and J by 4 bases, leaving 8 bases between them. Germline loops: CDR1 SGHDT, CDR2 YYEEEE. The CDR3 runs to 12 residues. The CDR3 nucleotides read TGTGCCAGCAGCGGCCGTCGAGAGACCCAGTACTTC. Encoded protein: CASSGRRETQYF. The full variable domain, in which reference TRBV5-6 and TRBJ2-5 provide the parts outside the CDR3, is DAGVTQSPTHLIKTRGQQVTLRCSPKSGHDTVSWYQQALGQGPQFIFQYYEEEERQRGNFPDRFSGHQFPNYSSELNVNALLLGDSALYLCASSGRRETQYFGPGTRLLVL.

The V call is TRBV5-1, the J call TRBJ2-5, with D perhaps TRBD1 (6 bases). The CDR3 is made up of 14 amino acids. Trimming took off 5 bases at V and 0 bases at J, with 11 bases between the two ends. Germline values: CDR1 SGHRS, CDR2 YFSETQ. The CDR3 region has the DNA TGCGCCAGCAGTTTACAGGGCTACCAAGAGACCCAGTACTTC. Translated, it gives CASSLQGYQETQYF.

This clone was detected only a few times. This chain uses TRBV9 with TRBJ1-4; weak D call: TRBD1 (6 bases). The CDR3 is made up of 14 amino acids. Germline lookup yields CDR1 SGDLS and CDR2 YYNGEE. Deletions cut 3 bases from V and 5 bases from J, with 11 bases between. The CDR3 DNA follows: TGTGCCAGCAGCGGGAATGGACAGAATGAAAAACTGTTTTTT. The encoded protein is CASSGNGQNEKLFF.

This chain uses TRBV18 with TRBJ2-7; unclear D gene. This CDR3 contains 13 residues. Germline V CDR1 and CDR2: KGHSH, LQKENI. Deletions cut 2 bases from V and 1 base from J, with 6 bases between. The CDR3 DNA sequence: TGTGCCAGCTCACCAAGAGATTCCTACGAGCAGTACTTC. This codes for CASSPRDSYEQYF.

The chain joins TRBV2 to TRBJ1-6; no clear D gene. CDR1 and CDR2 (germline): SNHLY, FYNNEI. This CDR3 region has 16 residues. V shed 5 bases and J shed 6 bases, with 17 bases lying between them. CDR3: CASSTSGPEANSPLHF. The CDR3 region has the DNA TGTGCCAGCAGTACTTCAGGCCCGGAAGCTAATTCACCCCTCCACTTT.

This clone was recorded a few times. CDR3 in amino acids: CASSLGGHGNSPLHF. In DNA form, the CDR3 reads TGTGCCAGCAGCTTAGGGGGCCACGGGAATTCACCCCTCCACTTT. V gene TRBV11-2 combines with J gene TRBJ1-6; TRBD1 is a possible D gene (5 bases). Trimming pared 1 base from V and 7 bases from J, leaving 11 bases between. The CDR3 extends over 15 amino acids. CDR1 and CDR2 from the germline V gene are SGHAT and FQNNGV. Full variable domain (remainder filled in from reference TRBV11-2 and TRBJ1-6): EAGVAQSPRYKIIEKRQSVAFWCNPISGHATLYWYQQILGQGPKLLIQFQNNGVVDDSQLPKDRFSAERLKGVDSTLKIQPAKLEDSAVYLCASSLGGHGNSPLHFGNGTRLTVT.

The genes are TRBV6-5 and TRBJ2-3, with TRBD1 as a possible D gene (6 bases). The V and J ends lost 6 bases and 5 bases respectively, with 15 bases between them. This CDR3 region has 14 residues. Germline CDR1 and CDR2: MNHEY and SVGAGI. The CDR3 DNA follows: TGTGCCAGCAGGGCCGGGACAACTGGAGATACGCAGTATTTT. Protein sequence: CASRAGTTGDTQYF.

This rearrangement joins TRBV7-9 to TRBJ2-1, with D possibly matching TRBD2 (5 bases). V was trimmed by 2 bases and J by 6 bases, leaving 11 bases between them. CDR3 length equals 14 residues. Per germline, CDR1 SEHNR and CDR2 FQNEAQ (reference sequence). CDR3: CASSLSSGVNEQFF. DNA of the CDR3: TGTGCCAGCAGCTTAAGTTCCGGGGTCAATGAGCAGTTCTTC.

By share, this clone ranks as medium-sized. The V and J genes are TRBV6-5 and TRBJ1-3; D remains unclear. The V and J ends lost 2 bases and 2 bases respectively, with 7 bases between them. The CDR3 has 14 amino acids. The germline V gene has CDR1 MNHEY and CDR2 SVGAGI. CDR3 nucleotides: TGTGCCAGCAGTTACAGGGAGGCTGGAAACACCATATATTTT. It yields the protein CASSYREAGNTIYF.

The chain uses TRBV10-3 and TRBJ2-7; the D gene is possibly TRBD1 (6 bases). The CDR3 spans 14 residues. Looked up from germline, CDR1 is ENHRY and CDR2 is SYGVKD. The V gene lost 2 bases and the J gene lost 1 base, with 9 bases spanning the gap. In DNA form, the CDR3 reads TGTGCCATCAGTGAGGTGACAGGATCCTACGAGCAGTACTTC. As protein: CAISEVTGSYEQYF.

On this clone: The same CDR3 also results from other DNA sequences found in this sample. The chain combines TRBV3-1 (or the pseudogene TRBV3-2) with TRBJ1-1; D is perhaps TRBD1 (6 bases). The CDR3 is made up of 11 amino acids. Deletions cut 8 bases from V and 4 bases from J, with 8 bases between. Germline assignment: CDR1 LGHDT and CDR2 YNNKEL (reference sequence). CDR3: CASRGGTEAFF. The CDR3 DNA sequence: TGTGCCAGCCGAGGGGGCACTGAAGCTTTCTTT.